This T cell receptor (beta chain) was recovered during a study of identical twins. Notes on the study in general: Cross-sectional statistical analysis, not tracking of the same donors, underpinned the conclusions. Because invariant MAIT and iNKT cells could be present, zero-insertion analyses could be partly confounded.

The table lists this clonotype with many counts. The antigen remains unidentified. Trimming took off 1 base at V and 10 bases at J, with 8 bases between the two ends. There are 13 residues in the CDR3. Per germline, CDR1 SEHNR and CDR2 FQNEAQ (reference sequence). A single record per CDR3 protein comes from TCRdb applying MiXCR to the 5' RACE reads. The profile shows 470,000 or so distinct CDR3 sequences, about 24% of them singletons. These data also featured in a second study, about T cells expressing NK-cell markers. That work adds: The same clonotypes also predominated in the CD3+CD56-NKG2C+ fraction of a handful of donors.

Sequencing used CD4+ T cells sorted from blood. The V call is TRBV7-9, the J call TRBJ1-6; no definite D call. The origin of this receptor is a woman younger than 30 in good health. CDR3 DNA sequence: TGTGCCAGCAGCTTAGAACTTGGCTCACCCCTCCACTTT. Translated: CASSLELGSPLHF. Full variable domain (missing parts from reference TRBV7-9 and TRBJ1-6): DTGVSQNPRHKITKRGQNVTFRCDPISEHNRLYWYRQTLGQGPEFLTYFQNEAQLEKSRLLSDRFSAERPKGSFSTLEIQRTEQGDSAMYLCASSLELGSPLHFGNGTRLTVT.